These 12 T cell receptor beta chains came from one sample sequenced in a study of blood T cell repertoires in COVID-19. The table came from immunoSEQ multiplex PCR; TCRdb's copy has only in-frame clones and leaves some out. In the table there are over 85,000 clones, roughly 88% of which are singletons. The specimen sequenced was peripheral blood. These receptors were obtained from a woman over 75 with COVID-19, enrolled during active disease.

This chain uses TRBV5-1 with TRBJ2-3, with TRBD2 matching over 7 bases. The CDR3 is made up of 16 amino acids. The J segment lost 3 bases and the V segment lost 3 bases, leaving 10 bases of the junction unmatched. Germline V lookup: CDR1 SGHRS, CDR2 YFSETQ. The CDR3 region has the DNA TGCGCCAGCAGCTCCGGCCGGGACTATCCGACAGATACGCAGTATTTT. Amino acid sequence: CASSSGRDYPTDTQYF.

This rearrangement joins TRBV7-6 to TRBJ2-5; D gene ambiguous. The CDR3 runs 13 residues. The V and J ends lost 5 bases and 4 bases respectively, with 11 bases between them. CDR1 is SGHVS and CDR2 is FNYEAQ in the germline V gene. The CDR3 coding sequence is TGTGCCAGCAGCCCCCTAGTGACAGAGACCCAGTACTTC. As protein: CASSPLVTETQYF.

This clone was seen just once. This chain connects TRBV2 to TRBJ2-1; D possibly corresponds to TRBD2 (7 bases). The V gene lost 11 bases and the J gene lost 7 bases, with 15 bases spanning the gap. Germline loops: CDR1 SNHLY, CDR2 FYNNEI. This CDR3 spans 12 amino acids. The CDR3 DNA reads as TGTGCCGTAGGGGGGGAAGGAAATGAGCAGTTCTTC. Its translation is CAVGGEGNEQFF.

In this sample, this clone turned up a few times. This chain connects TRBV4-1 to TRBJ1-5; tentative D call: TRBD1 (6 bases). The CDR3 is made up of 16 amino acids. Germline lookup yields CDR1 MGHRA and CDR2 YSYEKL. Trimming left V 2 bases short and J 4 bases short, with 15 bases between. The CDR3: CASSQSPTGLNQPQHF. CDR3 bases: TGCGCCAGCAGCCAATCTCCGACAGGTTTGAATCAGCCCCAGCATTTT.

V and J are TRBV3-1 (or the pseudogene TRBV3-2) and TRBJ2-7; D gene unclear. CDR3 length: 11 residues. CDR1 and CDR2 from the germline V gene are LGHDT and YNNKEL (reference sequence). V was pared by 1 base and J by 6 bases, with 4 bases between. CDR3 coding DNA: TGTGCCAGCAGCCAAGCTGTCGAGCAGTACTTC. Amino acids: CASSQAVEQYF.

The chain carries TRBV7-2 and TRBJ2-4; D is undetermined. The CDR3 is 13 amino acids. V lost 6 bases and J lost 5, with 11 bases in between. The germline CDR1 and CDR2 sequences are SGHTA and FQGNSA. The DNA for the CDR3 is TGTGCCAGCAGATCTAGTTCTCAAAACATTCAGTACTTC. Translation gives CASRSSSQNIQYF.

The gene calls are TRBV6-6 and TRBJ2-1; 15 nucleotides agree with TRBD2. The CDR3 sequence is 14 residues long. Germline lookup yields CDR1 MNHNY and CDR2 SVGAGI (reference sequence). Losses at the gene ends were 6 bases for V and 9 bases for J; bases not matched to a gene: 3. The CDR3 region has the DNA TGTGCCAGCAGCGGACTAGCGGGGGGGAGTGAGCAGTTCTTC. Its translation is CASSGLAGGSEQFF.

This chain uses TRBV18 with TRBJ2-7, with D perhaps TRBD1 (5 bases). From germline, CDR1 is KGHSH and CDR2 LQKENI. Trimming pared 4 bases from V and 3 bases from J, leaving 10 bases between. The CDR3 totals 13 residues. DNA of the CDR3: TGTGCCAGCTCACAATCAGGGTTCTACGAGCAGTACTTC. It is translated as CASSQSGFYEQYF.

V usage is TRBV6-5 and J usage is TRBJ1-4; perhaps TRBD1 as D (5 bases). The CDR3 covers 12 residues. The V gene's germline CDR1 is MNHEY and CDR2 SVGAGI. V lost 8 bases and J lost 6, with 10 bases in between. DNA for the CDR3: TGTGCCAGCCGGGGGGGTTATGAAAAACTGTTTTTT. This gives the protein CASRGGYEKLFF.

This chain links TRBV30 with TRBJ1-2; 10 positions agree with TRBD1. V lost 4 bases to trimming and J lost 4 bases; unmatched junction nucleotides: 12. Germline V CDR1 and CDR2: GTSNPN, SVGIG (reference sequence). This CDR3 region has 16 residues. The CDR3 loop reads CAWTPPPGTGVYGYTF. The CDR3 coding sequence is TGTGCCTGGACTCCACCCCCCGGGACAGGGGTCTATGGCTACACCTTC.

This chain links TRBV6-2 or TRBV6-3 with TRBJ2-7; D is unresolved. This CDR3 comprises 17 residues. V gave up 5 bases and J gave up 0 bases, with 20 bases separating them. Germline V CDR1 and CDR2: MNHEY, SVGEGT. The CDR3 loop is CASSTSSWRKNSYEQYF. As DNA, the CDR3 is TGTGCCAGCAGTACCTCCTCGTGGCGGAAAAACTCCTACGAGCAGTACTTC.

The chain uses TRBV5-1 and TRBJ2-1; no firm D call. CDR3 length equals 13 residues. Germline CDR1 is SGHRS and CDR2 is YFSETQ. Trimming left V 0 bases short and J 5 bases short, with 6 bases between. The CDR3 loop is CASSLGLDNEQFF. The CDR3 DNA sequence: TGCGCCAGCAGCTTGGGCCTAGACAATGAGCAGTTCTTC.